This T cell receptor (beta chain) was profiled in a study of graft-versus-host responses after intestinal transplantation. Background on the study: Isolated intestinal, liver-intestinal, or multivisceral transplants had been given to the recipients. Anti-thymocyte globulin served as induction for all recipients, who then took tacrolimus and steroids for about three years. Whole-study findings and limits: Some patients had graft-donor T cell macrochimerism. In their allografts, the ratios of graft-versus-host to host-versus-graft T cell clones were high. Early after transplant, HvG clones declined as circulating GvH clones peaked.

Details on this clone: Its antigen is unknown.

TCRdb's copy holds only in-frame clones and misses some; the assay was immunoSEQ multiplex PCR. The repertoire holds 110,000 to 150,000 clones, about nine tenths seen once, with roughly 0.2% in the top ten. CDR3 length: 15 residues. V lost 0 bases, J lost 2 bases, and 12 bases lay in between. Germline V gene sequence: CDR1 SQVTM, CDR2 ANQGSEA. The receptor's source is a human donor who received an intestinal transplant. The starting material was unstimulated CD4+ T cells sorted from spleen or lymph node cells, obtained before intestinal transplant. The gene calls are TRBV29-1 and TRBJ2-3; weak D call: TRBD2 (5 bases). For the CDR3, the DNA is TGCAGCGTTGAAGATGTAGTGGGAGACACAGATACGCAGTATTTT. Its translation is CSVEDVVGDTDTQYF.